This TCR beta chain comes out of a study of cytomegalovirus exposure and HLA in healthy donors. Whole-study findings and limits: Indistinguishable V segments such as TRBV6-2 and TRBV6-3 were excluded. Later work associated roughly 15,000 TCR beta sequences with HLA alleles at 0.05 false discovery rate.

Primers for the PCR totalled 60 Vbeta and 13 Jbeta. Produced via immunoSEQ multiplex PCR; TCRdb's table is partial and in-frame only. This sample carries about 130,000 clones, about two thirds of them seen once, and the ten largest clones take 2% to 3%. As concerns this clone: Its antigen is unidentified.

The CDR3 covers 13 residues. Trimming at V came to 6 bases and at J to 2 bases, leaving 1 base not matched to a gene. Germline lookup yields CDR1 SEHNR and CDR2 FQNEAQ (reference sequence). This chain links TRBV7-9 with TRBJ2-1; 7 bases are a match to TRBD1. This TCR was sampled from a woman in her forties in good health and CMV-seronegative. Sequencing used PBMCs. For the CDR3, the DNA is TGTGCCAGCAGTCAGGGGGCCTACAATGAGCAGTTCTTC. This sequence encodes CASSQGAYNEQFF.